The 22 T cell receptor beta chains reported below all come from one sample, sequenced in a study of beta chain features in type 1 diabetes. The isolated RNA, all of it, was reverse transcribed, so expressed TCRB transcripts were what got sequenced. Repertoires were generated with immunoSEQ multiplex PCR, while TCRdb's copy carries only in-frame clones and drops some. The sample lists 200,000 to 250,000 clones; approximately 10% were seen once. Sequenced sample: central memory CD4+ T cells from blood. The receptors derive from a man younger than 30 in good health.

This CDR3 is CSVATGGEQYF. The CDR3 region has the DNA TGCAGCGTTGCCACAGGGGGCGAGCAGTACTTC. The genes are TRBV29-1 and TRBJ2-7; the match to TRBD1 covers 8 bases. This CDR3 is 11 amino acids long. Trimming at V came to 4 bases and at J to 6 bases, leaving 2 bases not matched to a gene. Per the germline V gene, CDR1 is SQVTM and CDR2 is ANQGSEA.

The chain couples TRBV9 to TRBJ2-7, with 11 bases matching TRBD1. Germline values: CDR1 SGDLS, CDR2 YYNGEE. The CDR3 runs 14 residues. V trimming: 4 bases; J trimming: 6 bases; junction bases outside the gene matches: 6. The CDR3 protein is CASSSGQGVLEQYF. In DNA form, the CDR3 reads TGTGCCAGCAGCTCGGGACAGGGGGTGCTCGAGCAGTACTTC.

In its sample, this clone was seen many times. The rearrangement joins TRBV6-4 to TRBJ2-6, with no clear D. Germline V gives CDR1 MRHNA, CDR2 SNTAGT. V lost 2 bases and J 1 base, leaving 6 bases between the germline ends. This CDR3 is 15 amino acids long. Here the CDR3 reads CASSDRYSGANVLTF. CDR3 nucleotide sequence: TGTGCCAGCAGTGACCGGTATTCTGGGGCCAACGTCCTGACTTTC.

Comment on this clone: At the DNA level, this CDR3 is encoded by other sequences in the same sample as well. The chain is built from TRBV18 and TRBJ1-1; D is unclear. The CDR3 spans 13 residues. Germline V gene lookup returns CDR1 KGHSH and CDR2 LQKENI. The V end lost 1 base, the J end lost 4 bases, and 7 bases lay between the germline ends. The CDR3 DNA reads TGTGCCAGCTCACCACAGGGCGGCACTGAAGCTTTCTTT. Its translation is CASSPQGGTEAFF.

Note on this clone: This may arise from a read error, as a much more abundant clone is one base away. Here the CDR3 DNA reads TGTGCCAGCAGATCCAGGGGCGGGGGTTTCGATGAGCAGTTCTTC. Amino acid sequence: CASRSRGGGFDEQFF. The chain employs TRBV7-9 and TRBJ2-1; D perhaps matches TRBD2 (7 bases). Germline loops: CDR1 SEHNR, CDR2 FQNEAQ (reference sequence). The CDR3 is 15 residues long. The ends were cut back, 6 bases at V and 8 bases at J, with 20 bases in the middle.

This clone has just a few counts. The V and J genes are TRBV5-1 and TRBJ2-1, with TRBD1 as a possible D gene (8 bases). Trimming left V 3 bases short and J 8 bases short, with 15 bases between. The CDR3 runs 14 residues. The germline gives CDR1 SGHRS, CDR2 YFSETQ. CDR3 loop: CASSYGQGGDEQFF. The CDR3 DNA follows: TGCGCCAGCAGCTATGGACAGGGAGGGGATGAGCAGTTCTTC. Full variable domain (remainder filled in from reference TRBV5-1 and TRBJ2-1): KAGVTQTPRYLIKTRGQQVTLSCSPISGHRSVSWYQQTPGQGLQFLFEYFSETQRNKGNFPGRFSGRQFSNSRSEMNVSTLELGDSALYLCASSYGQGGDEQFFGPGTRLTVL.

This clone occurred many times. Additional DNA sequences in this sample encode the identical CDR3. This chain joins TRBV7-9 and TRBJ2-5; perhaps TRBD1 as D (5 bases). The CDR3 has 12 residues. CDR1 is SEHNR, CDR2 FQNEAQ, per germline (reference sequence). V gave up 8 bases and J gave up 5 bases, with 12 bases separating them. CDR3 region: CASQGVGETQYF. As DNA, the CDR3 is TGTGCCAGCCAGGGTGTTGGGGAGACCCAGTACTTC.

A few counts support this clone. This same CDR3 is encoded by further DNA sequences in the sample. The chain links TRBV5-1 to TRBJ1-4; D unresolved. Germline V gene data show CDR1 as SGHRS and CDR2 as YFSETQ. The V gene lost 4 bases and the J gene lost 5 bases, with 6 bases spanning the gap. The CDR3 consists of 12 residues. CDR3 region: CASSLENEKLFF. The CDR3 DNA reads as TGCGCCAGCAGCCTTGAGAATGAAAAACTGTTTTTT.

V usage is TRBV12-5 and J usage is TRBJ2-3; 8 bases fit TRBD2. The CDR3 is 14 amino acids. CDR1 and CDR2 (germline): LGHNT, FRNRAP. V lost 6 bases, J lost 2 bases, and 4 bases stayed unmatched. The CDR3 loop is CASGLAGPTDTQYF. CDR3 bases: TGTGCTAGTGGGTTAGCGGGGCCCACAGATACGCAGTATTTT.

This sequence joins TRBV6-5 and TRBJ2-7, with unresolved D. The CDR3 loop spans 12 amino acids. Between the trimmed V and J ends, which lost 10 bases and 0 bases, there was a span of 10 bases. The germline V gene has CDR1 MNHEY and CDR2 SVGAGI. CDR3 in amino acids: CATAASSYEQYF. CDR3 nucleotides: TGTGCCACCGCAGCGAGCTCCTACGAGCAGTACTTC.

CDR3 DNA: TGTGCCAGCAAAAACGGTCGGGAGACCCAGTACTTC. This sequence encodes CASKNGRETQYF. The chain combines TRBV25-1 with TRBJ2-5; D remains ambiguous. The CDR3 has 12 amino acids. The V gene's germline CDR1 is MGHDK and CDR2 SYGVNS. V was pared by 7 bases and J by 5 bases, with 11 bases between.

This clone was observed a handful of times. The chain couples TRBV30 to TRBJ2-4, with 7 positions matching TRBD1. This CDR3 has 13 amino acids. CDR1 and CDR2 (germline): GTSNPN, SVGIG (reference sequence). The junction had 4 bases not matched to a gene; V was cut back by 0 bases and J by 8 bases. The CDR3 DNA sequence: TGTGCCTGGAGTGTAAGGGGGCTGGACATTCAGTACTTC. It specifies CAWSVRGLDIQYF.

In this sample, this clone turned up a few times. The gene calls are TRBV15 and TRBJ2-2; D is perhaps TRBD2 (5 bases). The germline gives CDR1 LNHNV, CDR2 YYDKDF (reference sequence). The CDR3 is 16 amino acids. V was cut by 0 bases and J by 6 bases, with 14 bases left in between. This chain's CDR3 is CATSRDRGTAAGELFF. The CDR3 DNA is TGTGCCACCAGCAGAGATCGGGGAACTGCCGCCGGGGAGCTGTTTTTT. The variable domain in full, completed from reference TRBV15 and TRBJ2-2, reads DAMVIQNPRYQVTQFGKPVTLSCSQTLNHNVMYWYQQKSSQAPKLLFHYYDKDFNNEADTPDNFQSRRPNTSFCFLDIRSPGLGDTAMYLCATSRDRGTAAGELFFGEGSRLTVL.

In this sample, this clone turned up a few times. This chain links TRBV29-1 with TRBJ2-7; TRBD2 aligns across 9 bases. The germline V gene encodes CDR1 SQVTM and CDR2 ANQGSEA. This CDR3 region has 16 residues. V was pared by 4 bases and J by 3 bases, with 13 bases of the junction left unmatched. CDR3 bases: TGCAGCGTTGGGGTGGGATCTAGCGGGGCCCTCTACGAGCAGTACTTC. Amino acid sequence: CSVGVGSSGALYEQYF.

As concerns this clone: The likely explanation is a read error, given a far larger clone one base away. In the same sample, other DNA sequences code for this CDR3. The CDR3 region is CASSLDDIDTQYF. The DNA for the CDR3 is TGCGCCAGCAGCCTAGATGACATAGATACGCAGTATTTT. V is TRBV5-1 and J is TRBJ2-3, with no clear D. Germline V lookup: CDR1 SGHRS, CDR2 YFSETQ. V was clipped by 4 bases and J by 5 bases, with 11 bases between them. The CDR3 has 13 amino acids.

Only a few counts were recorded for this clone. The chain uses TRBV6-6 and TRBJ2-3; 9 bases agree with TRBD2. CDR1 and CDR2 (germline): MNHNY, SVGAGI (reference sequence). Losses at the gene ends were 1 base for V and 5 bases for J; bases not matched to a gene: 4. The CDR3 runs to 15 residues. Written as DNA, the CDR3 is TGTGCCAGCAGTTACTTAGCGGGAGTGAGAGATACGCAGTATTTT. This gives the protein CASSYLAGVRDTQYF.

V and J are TRBV15 and TRBJ1-2; D uncertain. The V end was cut by 0 bases, the J end by 7 bases, with 12 bases between. CDR1 and CDR2 from the germline V gene are LNHNV and YYDKDF (reference sequence). This CDR3 region has 14 residues. The CDR3 is CATSRDSVAGGYTF. DNA of the CDR3: TGTGCCACCAGCAGAGATTCAGTAGCGGGTGGCTACACCTTC.

The rearrangement joins TRBV7-2 to TRBJ2-5; D might be TRBD2 (6 bases). This CDR3 is 14 amino acids long. Germline values: CDR1 SGHTA, CDR2 FQGNSA. V lost 6 bases and J lost 1, with 12 bases in between. CDR3 DNA: TGTGCCAGCAGTCAAGGACTACTCCAAGAGACCCAGTACTTC. It translates to CASSQGLLQETQYF.

The chain uses TRBV5-1 and TRBJ2-5; TRBD1 might be the D (6 bases). V was clipped by 0 bases and J by 5 bases, with 11 bases between them. The germline V gene has CDR1 SGHRS and CDR2 YFSETQ. The length of the CDR3 is 14 residues. CDR3 region: CASSLGGGSETQYF. CDR3 bases: TGCGCCAGCAGCTTGGGAGGGGGTTCGGAGACCCAGTACTTC.

The sample holds a few counts of this clone. The gene calls are TRBV19 and TRBJ2-7; D is uncertain. Germline loops: CDR1 LNHDA, CDR2 SQIVND (reference sequence). Between the trimmed V and J ends, which lost 7 bases and 2 bases, there was a span of 12 bases. This CDR3 has 13 residues. The CDR3 spells CASTGTETYEQYF. CDR3 DNA sequence: TGTGCCAGTACAGGAACGGAAACCTACGAGCAGTACTTC.

This sequence joins TRBV18 and TRBJ2-1; 12 bases line up with TRBD2. Unmatched junction bases numbered 2, after V lost 4 bases and J lost 1 base. This CDR3 has 16 residues. Germline V gene sequence: CDR1 KGHSH, CDR2 LQKENI. The CDR3 DNA reads as TGTGCCAGCTCACGAACTAGCGGGAGGTCCTACAATGAGCAGTTCTTC. Translating gives CASSRTSGRSYNEQFF. Full variable domain (remainder filled in from reference TRBV18 and TRBJ2-1): NAGVMQNPRHLVRRRGQEARLRCSPMKGHSHVYWYRQLPEEGLKFMVYLQKENIIDESGMPKERFSAEFPKEGPSILRIQQVVRGDSAAYFCASSRTSGRSYNEQFFGPGTRLTVL.

The gene calls are TRBV19 and TRBJ1-2, with D possibly being TRBD1 (6 bases). CDR3 length equals 14 residues. V shed 6 bases and J shed 4 bases, with 15 bases lying between them. CDR1 and CDR2 from the germline V gene are LNHDA and SQIVND (reference sequence). CDR3 nucleotides: TGTGCCAGTAGCCCCACCGGGACAAGCTATGGCTACACCTTC. Translated: CASSPTGTSYGYTF.